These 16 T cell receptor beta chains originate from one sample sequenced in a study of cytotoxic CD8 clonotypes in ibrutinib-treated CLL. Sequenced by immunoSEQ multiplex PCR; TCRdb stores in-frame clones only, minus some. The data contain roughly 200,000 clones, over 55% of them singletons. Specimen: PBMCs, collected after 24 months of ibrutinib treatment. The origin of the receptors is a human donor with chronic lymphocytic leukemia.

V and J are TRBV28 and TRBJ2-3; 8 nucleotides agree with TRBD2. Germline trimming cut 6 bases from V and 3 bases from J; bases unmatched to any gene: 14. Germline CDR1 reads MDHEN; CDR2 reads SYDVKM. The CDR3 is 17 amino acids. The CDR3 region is CASSPTLGGRWTDTQYF. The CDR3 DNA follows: TGTGCCAGCAGCCCAACTTTGGGCGGGAGGTGGACAGATACGCAGTATTTT.

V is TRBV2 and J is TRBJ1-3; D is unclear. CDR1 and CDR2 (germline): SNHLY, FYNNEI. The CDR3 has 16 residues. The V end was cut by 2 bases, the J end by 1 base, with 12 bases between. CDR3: CASSEQRVTSGNTIYF. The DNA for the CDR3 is TGTGCCAGCAGTGAACAAAGGGTTACTTCTGGAAACACCATATATTTT. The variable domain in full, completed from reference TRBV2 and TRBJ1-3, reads EPEVTQTPSHQVTQMGQEVILRCVPISNHLYFYWYRQILGQKVEFLVSFYNNEISEKSEIFDDQFSVERPDGSNFTLKIRSTKLEDSAMYFCASSEQRVTSGNTIYFGEGSWLTVV.

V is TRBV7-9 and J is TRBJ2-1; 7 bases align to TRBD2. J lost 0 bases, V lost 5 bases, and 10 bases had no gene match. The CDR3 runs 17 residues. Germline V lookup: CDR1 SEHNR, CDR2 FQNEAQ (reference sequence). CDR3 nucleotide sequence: TGTGCCAGCAGCCCTAGACTAGCTACGTTCTCCTACAATGAGCAGTTCTTC. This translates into CASSPRLATFSYNEQFF.

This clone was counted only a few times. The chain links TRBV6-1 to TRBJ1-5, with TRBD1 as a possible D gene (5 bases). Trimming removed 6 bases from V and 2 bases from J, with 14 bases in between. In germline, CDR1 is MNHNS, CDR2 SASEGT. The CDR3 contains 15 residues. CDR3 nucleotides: TGTGCCAGCAGGGGCGGGAGGGGCGGCAATCAGCCCCAGCATTTT. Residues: CASRGGRGGNQPQHF.

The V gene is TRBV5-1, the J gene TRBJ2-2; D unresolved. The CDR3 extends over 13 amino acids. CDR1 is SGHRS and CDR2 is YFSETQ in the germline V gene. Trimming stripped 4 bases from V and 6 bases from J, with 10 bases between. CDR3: CASSMERAGELFF. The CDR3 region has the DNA TGCGCCAGCAGCATGGAAAGGGCCGGGGAGCTGTTTTTT.

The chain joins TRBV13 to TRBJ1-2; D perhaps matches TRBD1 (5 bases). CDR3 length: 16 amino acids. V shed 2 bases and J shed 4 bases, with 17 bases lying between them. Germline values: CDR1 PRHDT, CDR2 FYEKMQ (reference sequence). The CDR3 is CASSLYSPGASYGYTF. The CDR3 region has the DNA TGTGCCAGCAGCTTATACTCCCCTGGGGCGAGCTATGGCTACACCTTC.

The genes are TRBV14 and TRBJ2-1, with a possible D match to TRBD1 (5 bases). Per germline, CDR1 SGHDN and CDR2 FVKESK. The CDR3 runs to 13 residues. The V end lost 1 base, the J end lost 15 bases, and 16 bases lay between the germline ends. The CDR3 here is CASSQAMADIGFF. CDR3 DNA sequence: TGTGCCAGCAGCCAAGCAATGGCGGACATTGGGTTCTTC.

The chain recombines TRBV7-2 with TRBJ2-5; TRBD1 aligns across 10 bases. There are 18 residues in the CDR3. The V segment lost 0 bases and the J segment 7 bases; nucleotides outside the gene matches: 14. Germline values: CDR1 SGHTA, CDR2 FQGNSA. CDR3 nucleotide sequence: TGTGCCAGCAGCTTAGCGTTTGGGACAGGGGACGGAAGAGGGACCCAGTACTTC. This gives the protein CASSLAFGTGDGRGTQYF.

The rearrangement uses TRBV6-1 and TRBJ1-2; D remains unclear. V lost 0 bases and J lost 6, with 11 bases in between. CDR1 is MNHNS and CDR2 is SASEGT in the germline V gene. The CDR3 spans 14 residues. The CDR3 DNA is TGTGCCAGCAGTGAAGCGCTTCGAGGACATGGCTACACCTTC. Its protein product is CASSEALRGHGYTF.

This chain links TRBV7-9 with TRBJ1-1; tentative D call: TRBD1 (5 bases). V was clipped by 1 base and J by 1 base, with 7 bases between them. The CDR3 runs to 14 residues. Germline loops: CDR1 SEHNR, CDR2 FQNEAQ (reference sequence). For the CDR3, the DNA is TGTGCCAGCAGCTTAGGACAGCCGAACACTGAAGCTTTCTTT. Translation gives CASSLGQPNTEAFF.

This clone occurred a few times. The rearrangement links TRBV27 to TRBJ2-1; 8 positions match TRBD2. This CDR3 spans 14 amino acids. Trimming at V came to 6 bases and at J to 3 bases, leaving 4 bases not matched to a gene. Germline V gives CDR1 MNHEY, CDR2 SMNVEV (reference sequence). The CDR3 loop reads CASRVAGLYNEQFF. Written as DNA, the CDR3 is TGTGCCAGCAGAGTAGCGGGACTCTACAATGAGCAGTTCTTC.

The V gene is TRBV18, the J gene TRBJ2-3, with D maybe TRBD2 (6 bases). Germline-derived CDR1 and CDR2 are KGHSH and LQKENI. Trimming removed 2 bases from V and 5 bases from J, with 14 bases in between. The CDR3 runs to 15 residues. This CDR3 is CASSPTWGDGDTQYF. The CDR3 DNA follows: TGTGCCAGCTCACCAACCTGGGGGGATGGAGATACGCAGTATTTT.

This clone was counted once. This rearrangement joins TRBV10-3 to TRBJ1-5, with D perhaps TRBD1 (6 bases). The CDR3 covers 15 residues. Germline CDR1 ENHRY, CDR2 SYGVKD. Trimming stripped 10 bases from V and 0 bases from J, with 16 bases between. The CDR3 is CATSGTSYSNQPQHF. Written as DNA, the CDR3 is TGTGCCACCTCCGGGACAAGTTATAGCAATCAGCCCCAGCATTTT.

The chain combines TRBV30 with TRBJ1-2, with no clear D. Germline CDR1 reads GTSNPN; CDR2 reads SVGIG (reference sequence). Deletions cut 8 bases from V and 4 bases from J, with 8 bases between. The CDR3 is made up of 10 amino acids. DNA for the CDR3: TGTGCCGCGAAGTCCTATGGCTACACCTTC. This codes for CAAKSYGYTF.

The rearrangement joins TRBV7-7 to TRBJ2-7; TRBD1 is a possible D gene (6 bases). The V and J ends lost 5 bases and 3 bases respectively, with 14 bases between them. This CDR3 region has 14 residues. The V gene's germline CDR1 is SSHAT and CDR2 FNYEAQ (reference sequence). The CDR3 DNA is TGTGCCAGCAGCCCCCACGACAGGAACTACGAGCAGTACTTC. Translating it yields CASSPHDRNYEQYF. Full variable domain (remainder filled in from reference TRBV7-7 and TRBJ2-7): GAGVSQSPRYKVTKRGQDVTLRCDPISSHATLYWYQQALGQGPEFLTYFNYEAQPDKSGLPSDRFSAERPEGSISTLTIQRTEQRDSAMYRCASSPHDRNYEQYFGPGTRLTVT.

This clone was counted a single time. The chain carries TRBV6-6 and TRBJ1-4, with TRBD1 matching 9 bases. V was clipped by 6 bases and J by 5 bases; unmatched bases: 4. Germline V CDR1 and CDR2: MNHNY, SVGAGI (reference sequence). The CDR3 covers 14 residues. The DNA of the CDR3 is TGTGCCAGCAGGGGACAGGGAAGGAATGAAAAACTGTTTTTT. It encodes CASRGQGRNEKLFF.